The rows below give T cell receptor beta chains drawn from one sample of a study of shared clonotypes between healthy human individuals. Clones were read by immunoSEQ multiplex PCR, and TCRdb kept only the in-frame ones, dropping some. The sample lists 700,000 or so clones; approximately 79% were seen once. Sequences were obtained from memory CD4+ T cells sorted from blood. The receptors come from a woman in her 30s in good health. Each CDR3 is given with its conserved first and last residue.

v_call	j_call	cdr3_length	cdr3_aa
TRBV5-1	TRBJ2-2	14	CASMGYWNTGELFF
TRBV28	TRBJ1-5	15	CASSAPRLSNQPQHF
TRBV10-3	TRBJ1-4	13	CAITGRIDEKLFF
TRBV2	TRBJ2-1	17	CASSVVRREVSYNEQFF
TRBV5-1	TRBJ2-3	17	CASSLPGTGTSTDTQYF
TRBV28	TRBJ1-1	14	CASSAPTRGTEAFF
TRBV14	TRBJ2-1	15	CASSQTSGSWNEQFF
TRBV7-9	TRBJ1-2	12	CASSSGVEGYTF
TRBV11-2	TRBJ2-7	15	CASSLKTGIVYEQYF
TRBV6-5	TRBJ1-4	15	CASSYRTGANEKLFF
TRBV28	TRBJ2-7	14	CASTPSLGAHEQYF
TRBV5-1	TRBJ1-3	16	CASSTQGASSGNTIYF
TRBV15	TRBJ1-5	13	CATGTGPTQPQHF
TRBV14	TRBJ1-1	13	CASSQGENTEAFF
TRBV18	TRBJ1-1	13	CASSLGADTEAFF